This T cell receptor (beta chain) comes out of a study of cytomegalovirus exposure and HLA in healthy donors. Across the whole study: From HLA-typed donors, an early data release held tens of millions of unique TCRs.

CDR1 and CDR2 (germline): SGHVS, FQNEAQ. V was trimmed by 1 base and J by 6 bases, leaving 16 bases between them. The CDR3 totals 15 residues. Notes on the study in general: Most TCR beta V segments were productive about 87% or about 30% of the time in an earlier analysis. Across donors, presence/absence analyses took sequencing depth to be roughly uniform.

Notes on this clone: Antigen unknown.

The PCR employed 60 Vbeta primers together with 13 Jbeta primers. Sequencing used immunoSEQ multiplex PCR; TCRdb keeps in-frame clones, though not all of them. Of roughly 150,000 clones listed, about 74% are singletons. V usage is TRBV7-8 and J usage is TRBJ2-7; maybe TRBD2 (5 bases). The receptor's source is a man aged 40-50 years in good health and CMV-seronegative. Sequencing input: PBMCs. This CDR3 reads CASSLVEAGFFEQYF. CDR3 DNA: TGTGCCAGCAGCTTAGTGGAGGCGGGCTTTTTCGAGCAGTACTTC.